One sample yielded the 8 T cell receptor beta chains listed below, sequenced in a study of cytomegalovirus exposure and HLA in healthy donors (dated by TCRdb to between 2016 and 2019). The library was produced with the immunoSEQ multiplex PCR assay. The multiplex PCR relied on a mix of 60 forward primers for TCR Vbeta segments and 13 reverse primers for TCR Jbeta segments. TCRdb took over this immuneACCESS table, retaining in-frame rearrangements with V and J assigned. Such tables are incomplete; in checked studies, under half of the missing clones stem from an unresolved V gene, and the remainder is unexplained. A total of fewer than 140,000 clones appear in this sample, around 76% of them only once. The ten largest clones add up to roughly 6% of the sample. Sequenced sample: PBMCs. Receptors were obtained from a woman in her forties or fifties in good health and CMV-seropositive.

With regard to this clone: An end of the junction differs from the germline gene, which may be a read error. The chain combines TRBV28 with TRBJ2-3, with TRBD2 matching 14 bases. The germline gives CDR1 MDHEN, CDR2 SYDVKM. The CDR3 loop spans 14 amino acids. CDR3 DNA sequence: TGTGCCAGCAGTTTCTCAAGACTAGCGGGGGGGTTGGGGTTC. It translates to CASSFSRLAGGLGF. Complete variable domain (other parts from reference TRBV28 and TRBJ2-3): DVKVTQSSRYLVKRTGEKVFLECVQDMDHENMFWYRQDPGLGLRLIYFSYDVKMKEKGDIPEGYSVSREKKERFSLILESASTNQTSMYLCASSFSRLAGGLGFGPGTRLTVL.

This clone has only a few counts. The rearrangement joins TRBV30 to TRBJ2-5; D call uncertain. The V gene lost 2 bases and the J gene lost 2 bases, with 9 bases spanning the gap. The CDR3 has 13 amino acids. In germline, CDR1 is GTSNPN, CDR2 SVGIG (reference sequence). The CDR3 nucleotides read TGTGCCTGGAGTCAACTCGGGCAAGAGACCCAGTACTTC. This encodes CAWSQLGQETQYF.

The chain links TRBV18 to TRBJ2-3, with TRBD1 matching over 8 bases. Germline CDR1 reads KGHSH; CDR2 reads LQKENI. J gave up 0 bases and V 3 bases, and 8 bases lay outside the gene matches. The CDR3 extends over 17 amino acids. The CDR3 sequence: CASSPLGQGLSTDTQYF. CDR3 nucleotide sequence: TGTGCCAGCTCACCGCTTGGACAGGGCTTGAGCACAGATACGCAGTATTTT.

Only a few counts were recorded for this clone. The rearrangement uses TRBV5-1 and TRBJ1-2; D call uncertain. Germline-derived CDR1 and CDR2 are SGHRS and YFSETQ. This CDR3 has 14 residues. Trimming removed 0 bases at V and 8 bases at J, with 14 bases between. CDR3: CASSLVPSSRGYTF. The CDR3 nucleotides read TGCGCCAGCAGCTTGGTCCCGAGTTCGAGGGGCTACACCTTC.

V usage is TRBV19 and J usage is TRBJ2-2, with D possibly matching TRBD1 (5 bases). Trimming shortened V by 3 bases and J by 5 bases, and 10 bases separated the two germline ends. The CDR3 spans 14 residues. Looked up from germline, CDR1 is LNHDA and CDR2 is SQIVND (reference sequence). CDR3 nucleotides: TGTGCCAGTAGTATTTTTCAGGGTACCGGGGAGCTGTTTTTT. Its protein is CASSIFQGTGELFF.

The gene calls are TRBV9 and TRBJ1-1; D perhaps matches TRBD1 (5 bases). CDR1 is SGDLS and CDR2 is YYNGEE in the germline V gene. The CDR3 covers 12 residues. The germline V and J ends were trimmed by 2 bases and 6 bases, with 8 bases remaining between them. CDR3 protein: CASSVSGSEAFF. CDR3 bases: TGTGCCAGCAGCGTCTCAGGGTCTGAAGCTTTCTTT.

This chain links TRBV7-3 with TRBJ1-1, with 7 bases matching TRBD1. This CDR3 contains 14 residues. Per the germline V gene, CDR1 is SGHTA and CDR2 is FQGTGA. V gave up 5 bases and J gave up 5 bases; unmatched junction bases: 8. The CDR3 nucleotides read TGTGCCAGCAGCACACAGGGGCAGGGAACTGAAGCTTTCTTT. It encodes CASSTQGQGTEAFF.

The CDR3 region is CAWSLNRAGELFF. The CDR3 DNA sequence: TGTGCCTGGAGTCTAAACAGAGCCGGGGAGCTGTTTTTT. V gene TRBV30 combines with J gene TRBJ2-2; D uncertain. The CDR3 spans 13 residues. In germline, CDR1 is GTSNPN, CDR2 SVGIG (reference sequence). V was cut by 2 bases and J by 6 bases, with 10 bases left in between.